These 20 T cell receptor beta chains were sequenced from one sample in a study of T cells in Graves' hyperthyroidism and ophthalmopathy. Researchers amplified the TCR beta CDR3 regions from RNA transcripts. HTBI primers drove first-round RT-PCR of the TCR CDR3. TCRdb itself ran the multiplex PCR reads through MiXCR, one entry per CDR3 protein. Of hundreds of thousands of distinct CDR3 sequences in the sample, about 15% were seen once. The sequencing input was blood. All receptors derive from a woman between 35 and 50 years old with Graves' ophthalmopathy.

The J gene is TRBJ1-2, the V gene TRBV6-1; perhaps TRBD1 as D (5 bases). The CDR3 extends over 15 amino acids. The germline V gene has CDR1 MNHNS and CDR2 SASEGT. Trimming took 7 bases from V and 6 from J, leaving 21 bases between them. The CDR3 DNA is TGTGCCAGCACCGTGAGGGCAGGGACCTCCGATGGCTACACCTTC. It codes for CASTVRAGTSDGYTF.

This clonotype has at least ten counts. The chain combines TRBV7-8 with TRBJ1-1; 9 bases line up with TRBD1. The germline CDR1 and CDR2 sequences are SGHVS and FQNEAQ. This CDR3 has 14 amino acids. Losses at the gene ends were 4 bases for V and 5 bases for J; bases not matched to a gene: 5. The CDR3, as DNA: TGTGCCAGCAGCTCCCGGGACAGGGAGACTGAAGCTTTCTTT. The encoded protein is CASSSRDRETEAFF.

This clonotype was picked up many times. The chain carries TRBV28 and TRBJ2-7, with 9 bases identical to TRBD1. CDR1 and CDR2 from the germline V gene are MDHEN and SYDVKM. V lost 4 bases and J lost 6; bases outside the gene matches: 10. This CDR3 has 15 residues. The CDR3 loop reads CASSSTGTGSTEQYF. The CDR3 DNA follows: TGTGCCAGCAGTTCGACCGGGACAGGGTCCACCGAGCAGTACTTC.

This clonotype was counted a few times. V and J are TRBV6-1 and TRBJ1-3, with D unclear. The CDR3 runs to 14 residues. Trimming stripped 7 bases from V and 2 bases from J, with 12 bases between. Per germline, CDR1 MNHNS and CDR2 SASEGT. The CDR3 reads CASKLGGTGNTIYF. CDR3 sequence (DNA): TGTGCCAGCAAATTGGGAGGGACTGGAAACACCATATATTTT.

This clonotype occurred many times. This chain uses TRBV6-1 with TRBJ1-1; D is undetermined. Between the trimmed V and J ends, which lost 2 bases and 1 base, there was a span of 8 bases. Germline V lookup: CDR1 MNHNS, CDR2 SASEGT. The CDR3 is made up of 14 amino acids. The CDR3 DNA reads TGTGCCAGCAGTGAATCCTCCAGGAACACTGAAGCTTTCTTT. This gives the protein CASSESSRNTEAFF.

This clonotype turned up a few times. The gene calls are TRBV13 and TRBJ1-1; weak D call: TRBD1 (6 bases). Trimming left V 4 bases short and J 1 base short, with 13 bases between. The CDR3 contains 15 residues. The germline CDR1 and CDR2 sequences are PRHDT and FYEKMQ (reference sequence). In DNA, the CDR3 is TGTGCCAGCAGCTCTTGGGAGGGGGGGAACACTGAAGCTTTCTTT. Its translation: CASSSWEGGNTEAFF.

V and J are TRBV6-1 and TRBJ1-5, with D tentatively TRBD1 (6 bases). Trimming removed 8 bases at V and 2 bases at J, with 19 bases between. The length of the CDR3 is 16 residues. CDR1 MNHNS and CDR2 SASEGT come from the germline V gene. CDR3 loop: CASGPLGGAGNQPQHF. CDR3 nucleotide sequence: TGTGCCAGCGGTCCGCTCGGGGGCGCAGGCAATCAGCCCCAGCATTTT.

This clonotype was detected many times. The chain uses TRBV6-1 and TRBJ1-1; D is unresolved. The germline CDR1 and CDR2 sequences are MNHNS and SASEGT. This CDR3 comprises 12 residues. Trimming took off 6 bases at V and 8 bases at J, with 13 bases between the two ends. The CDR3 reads CASRTPRSEAFF. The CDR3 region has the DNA TGTGCCAGCAGGACCCCTCGATCGGAAGCTTTCTTT.

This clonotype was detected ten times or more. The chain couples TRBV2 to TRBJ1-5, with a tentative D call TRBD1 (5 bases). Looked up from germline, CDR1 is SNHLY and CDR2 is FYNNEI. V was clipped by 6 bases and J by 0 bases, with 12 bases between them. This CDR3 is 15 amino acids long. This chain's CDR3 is CASRQTDYSNQPQHF. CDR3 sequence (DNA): TGTGCCAGCAGACAGACAGATTATAGCAATCAGCCCCAGCATTTT.

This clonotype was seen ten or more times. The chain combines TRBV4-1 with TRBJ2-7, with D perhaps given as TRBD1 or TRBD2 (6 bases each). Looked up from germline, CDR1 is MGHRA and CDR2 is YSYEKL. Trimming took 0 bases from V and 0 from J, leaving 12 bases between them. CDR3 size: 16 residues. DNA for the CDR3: TGCGCCAGCAGCCAAGATCGGAGGGGGAGCTCCTACGAGCAGTACTTC. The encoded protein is CASSQDRRGSSYEQYF.

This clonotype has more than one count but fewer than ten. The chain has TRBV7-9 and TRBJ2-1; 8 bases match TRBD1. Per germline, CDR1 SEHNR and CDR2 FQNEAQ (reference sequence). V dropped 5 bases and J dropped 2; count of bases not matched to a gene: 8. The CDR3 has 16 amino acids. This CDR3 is CASSPQRTGTYNEQFF. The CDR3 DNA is TGTGCCAGCAGCCCTCAAAGGACAGGGACCTACAATGAGCAGTTCTTC.

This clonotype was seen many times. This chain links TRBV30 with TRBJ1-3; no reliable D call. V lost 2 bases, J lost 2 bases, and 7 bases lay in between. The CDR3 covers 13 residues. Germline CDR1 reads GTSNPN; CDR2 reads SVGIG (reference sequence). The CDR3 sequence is CAWSPGAGNTIYF. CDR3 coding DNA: TGTGCCTGGAGTCCAGGTGCTGGAAACACCATATATTTT.

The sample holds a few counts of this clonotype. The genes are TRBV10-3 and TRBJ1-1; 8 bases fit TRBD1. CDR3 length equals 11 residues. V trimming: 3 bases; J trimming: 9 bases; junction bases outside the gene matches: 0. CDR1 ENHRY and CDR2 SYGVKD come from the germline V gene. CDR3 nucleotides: TGTGCCATCAGTGACAGGGGGCAAGCTTTCTTT. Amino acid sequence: CAISDRGQAFF.

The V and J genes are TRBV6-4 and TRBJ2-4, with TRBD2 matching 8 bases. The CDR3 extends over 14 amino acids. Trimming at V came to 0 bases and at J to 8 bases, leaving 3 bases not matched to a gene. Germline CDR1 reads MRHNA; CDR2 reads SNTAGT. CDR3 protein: CASSDSSGGDIQYF. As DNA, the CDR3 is TGTGCCAGCAGTGACTCCAGCGGGGGAGACATTCAGTACTTC.

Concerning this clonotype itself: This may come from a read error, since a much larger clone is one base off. Written as DNA, the CDR3 is TGTGCCAGCAGTTGGGACGGGGGTTCCTACGAGCAGTACTTC. It translates to CASSWDGGSYEQYF. This chain connects TRBV27 to TRBJ2-7, with D tentatively TRBD2 (6 bases). V was shortened by 4 bases and J by 1 base, with 11 bases between the two germline ends. The CDR3 totals 14 residues. Germline V CDR1 and CDR2: MNHEY, SMNVEV (reference sequence).

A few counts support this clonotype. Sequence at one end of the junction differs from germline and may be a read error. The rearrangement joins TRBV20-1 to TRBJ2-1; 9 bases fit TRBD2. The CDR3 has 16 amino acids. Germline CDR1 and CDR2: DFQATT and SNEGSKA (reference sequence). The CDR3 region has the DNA TGCAGTGCTGGAGATCGGGTAGCGGGAGTATACAATGAGCAGTTCTTC. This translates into CSAGDRVAGVYNEQFF.

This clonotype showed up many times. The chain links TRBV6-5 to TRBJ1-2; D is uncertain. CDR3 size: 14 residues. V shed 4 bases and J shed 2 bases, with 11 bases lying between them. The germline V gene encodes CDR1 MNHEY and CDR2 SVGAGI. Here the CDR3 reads CASSSRTENYGYTF. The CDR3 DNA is TGTGCCAGCAGTTCCAGGACGGAGAACTATGGCTACACCTTC.

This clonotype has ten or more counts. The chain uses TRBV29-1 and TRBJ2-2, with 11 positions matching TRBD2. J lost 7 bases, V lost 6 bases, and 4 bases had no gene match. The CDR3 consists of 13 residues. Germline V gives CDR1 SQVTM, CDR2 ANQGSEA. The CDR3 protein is CSVGTSGSGELFF. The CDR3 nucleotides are TGCAGCGTCGGGACTAGCGGAAGCGGGGAGCTGTTTTTT.

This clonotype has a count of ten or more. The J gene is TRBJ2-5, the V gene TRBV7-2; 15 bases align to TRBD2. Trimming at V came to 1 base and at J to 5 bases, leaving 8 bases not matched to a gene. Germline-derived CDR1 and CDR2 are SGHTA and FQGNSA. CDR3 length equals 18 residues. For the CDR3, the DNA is TGTGCCAGCAGCTTAGGGACTAGCGGGAGGGCCCGGGGTGAGACCCAGTACTTC. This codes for CASSLGTSGRARGETQYF.

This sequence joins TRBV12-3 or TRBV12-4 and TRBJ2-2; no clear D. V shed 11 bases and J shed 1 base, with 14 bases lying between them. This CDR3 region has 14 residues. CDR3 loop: CAARNSVNTGELFF. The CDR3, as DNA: TGTGCCGCAAGGAACAGCGTGAACACCGGGGAGCTGTTTTTT.